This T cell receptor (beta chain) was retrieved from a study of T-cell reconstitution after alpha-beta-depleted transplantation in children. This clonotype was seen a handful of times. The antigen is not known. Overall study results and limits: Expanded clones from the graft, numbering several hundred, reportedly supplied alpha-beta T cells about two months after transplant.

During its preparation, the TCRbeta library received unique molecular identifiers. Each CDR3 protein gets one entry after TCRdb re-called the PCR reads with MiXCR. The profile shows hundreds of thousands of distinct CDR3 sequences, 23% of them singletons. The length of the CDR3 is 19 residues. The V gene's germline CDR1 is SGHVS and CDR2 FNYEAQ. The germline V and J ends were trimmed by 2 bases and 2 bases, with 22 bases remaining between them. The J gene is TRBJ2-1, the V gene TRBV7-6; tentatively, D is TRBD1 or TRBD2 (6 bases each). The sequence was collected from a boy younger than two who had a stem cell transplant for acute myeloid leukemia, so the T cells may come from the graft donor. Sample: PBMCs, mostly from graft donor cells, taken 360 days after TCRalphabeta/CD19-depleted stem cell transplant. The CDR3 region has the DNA TGTGCCAGCAGCTTAACGGGGGAACGGACAGTCTATACCTACAATGAGCAGTTCTTC. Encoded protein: CASSLTGERTVYTYNEQFF.